The source of this TCR beta chain is a study of blood T cell repertoires in COVID-19. Study background: Acute-phase and convalescent COVID-19 samples originated in the United States, Italy and Spain. Sources were T cells, B-cell-depleted T cells, or PBMCs; the material itself was cDNA or gDNA.

In the original workflow: Reference gene primer amplification in the assay estimated nucleated cell counts. Sequenced by immunoSEQ multiplex PCR; TCRdb stores in-frame clones only, minus some. V, J and clone size were drawn from that table, and D and trimming were deduced from the DNA. In the table there are around 320,000 clones, about nine tenths of which are singletons. The CDR3 is 13 amino acids. From germline, CDR1 is SGHVS and CDR2 FNYEAQ. Trimming cost V 5 bases and J 14 bases, with 19 bases left between them. This rearrangement joins TRBV7-6 to TRBJ2-1; D unclear. The material sequenced was peripheral blood. This receptor was identified in a man younger than 35 with active or convalescent COVID-19. The CDR3 coding sequence is TGTGCCAGCAGCGTTAACCCCGAGGCCTCCAAGTTCTTC. This encodes CASSVNPEASKFF.